These 18 T cell receptor beta chains were all obtained from the same sample, sequenced in a study of a mutant IDH1 vaccine in newly diagnosed glioma. Clones were sequenced by immunoSEQ multiplex PCR, and TCRdb holds only the in-frame ones, with some missing. The sample carries nearly 50,000 clones, roughly 88% recorded once. Time point in this sample: baseline, week 1 (first vaccination visit). Described treatment: pre-vaccination baseline after standard-of-care therapy. Source: PBMCs, taken from a glioma patient treated with radiotherapy, temozolomide or both. Receptors originate from a man aged 35-49 years with glioma.

This chain connects TRBV28 to TRBJ2-1, with 7 nucleotides matching TRBD1. Unmatched junction bases numbered 12, after V lost 3 bases and J lost 10 bases. The CDR3 sequence is 15 residues long. Germline V gives CDR1 MDHEN, CDR2 SYDVKM. CDR3 sequence: CASSFGDSPRGEQFF. The CDR3 region has the DNA TGTGCCAGCAGTTTCGGGGACAGTCCCAGGGGGGAGCAGTTCTTC.

CDR3 nucleotide sequence: TGTGCCAGCAGCTTAGAGGTTGACCCCGGCAATCAGCCCCAGCATTTT. It encodes CASSLEVDPGNQPQHF. The chain is built from TRBV13 and TRBJ1-5; D is unclear. This CDR3 is 16 amino acids long. Trimming shortened V by 1 base and J by 2 bases, and 12 bases separated the two germline ends. CDR1 PRHDT and CDR2 FYEKMQ come from the germline V gene (reference sequence).

The chain carries TRBV29-1 and TRBJ1-3; D ambiguous. Germline V gives CDR1 SQVTM, CDR2 ANQGSEA. Trimming cost V 5 bases and J 1 base, with 12 bases left between them. This CDR3 has 14 amino acids. The CDR3: CSVLTRSSGNTIYF. Here the CDR3 DNA reads TGCAGCGTTCTGACCCGCTCATCTGGAAACACCATATATTTT.

This chain uses TRBV7-9 with TRBJ1-2; unclear D gene. The CDR3 sequence is 12 residues long. With 1 base removed from V and 8 bases from J, the gap between germline ends came to 8 bases. Germline CDR1 SEHNR, CDR2 FQNEAQ (reference sequence). Here the CDR3 reads CASSLDGWGYTF. The DNA of the CDR3 is TGTGCCAGCAGCTTAGACGGGTGGGGCTACACCTTC.

The rearrangement joins TRBV5-6 to TRBJ1-4, with D possibly matching TRBD1 (5 bases). Between the trimmed V and J ends, which lost 1 base and 1 base, there was a span of 8 bases. The CDR3 consists of 15 residues. Germline CDR1 and CDR2: SGHDT and YYEEEE. The CDR3 region is CASSLSQGTNEKLFF. The CDR3 DNA follows: TGTGCCAGCAGCTTGTCGCAGGGAACTAATGAAAAACTGTTTTTT.

This chain joins TRBV4-1 and TRBJ2-3; tentative D call: TRBD1 (6 bases). Germline V CDR1 and CDR2: MGHRA, YSYEKL. Trimming took off 1 base at V and 4 bases at J, with 18 bases between the two ends. CDR3 length: 17 residues. This CDR3 reads CASSQGFVVQGADTQYF. The CDR3 coding sequence is TGCGCCAGCAGCCAAGGTTTCGTGGTACAGGGCGCAGATACGCAGTATTTT.

This sequence joins TRBV9 and TRBJ2-5; 14 positions agree with TRBD2. J was trimmed by 4 bases and V by 3 bases; bases with no gene match: 5. CDR1 SGDLS and CDR2 YYNGEE come from the germline V gene. The CDR3 length is 16 residues. The CDR3 region has the DNA TGTGCCAGCAGCGCGGGACTAGCGGGAGTTCGAGAGACCCAGTACTTC. As protein: CASSAGLAGVRETQYF.

The CDR3 sequence: CASSETGTYEQYF. In DNA, the CDR3 is TGCGCCAGCAGCGAGACAGGGACCTACGAGCAGTACTTC. The rearrangement joins TRBV5-1 to TRBJ2-7; 7 bases are shared with TRBD1. CDR1 and CDR2 (germline): SGHRS, YFSETQ. The CDR3 runs to 13 residues. The junction had 3 bases not matched to a gene; V was cut back by 4 bases and J by 2 bases.

The rearrangement links TRBV6-6 to TRBJ2-7, with D unresolved. Germline V gene lookup returns CDR1 MNHNY and CDR2 SVGAGI (reference sequence). The CDR3 length is 12 residues. Deletions cut 4 bases from V and 4 bases from J, with 8 bases between. CDR3 in amino acids: CASSSTLYEQYF. The CDR3 DNA is TGTGCCAGCAGTTCCACACTGTACGAGCAGTACTTC.

V usage is TRBV5-1 and J usage is TRBJ1-4; the D gene is possibly TRBD1 (5 bases). This CDR3 comprises 17 residues. The germline V gene encodes CDR1 SGHRS and CDR2 YFSETQ. Trimming pared 7 bases from V and 4 bases from J, leaving 23 bases between. This CDR3 is CASSFGTHGDRNEKLFF. In DNA form, the CDR3 reads TGCGCCAGCTCGTTCGGGACTCATGGCGACCGTAATGAAAAACTGTTTTTT.

J is TRBJ2-7 and V is TRBV11-3; 7 nucleotides align to TRBD1. The CDR3 sequence is 13 residues long. J lost 3 bases, V lost 3 bases, and 2 bases had no gene match. CDR1 is SGHNT and CDR2 is YENEEA in the germline V gene. As DNA, the CDR3 is TGTGCCAGCAGCTTTGGACAGGTCTACGAGCAGTACTTC. Its protein is CASSFGQVYEQYF.

V is TRBV7-2 and J is TRBJ2-7, with unresolved D. Germline loops: CDR1 SGHTA, CDR2 FQGNSA. V was pared by 5 bases and J by 3 bases, with 5 bases between. The CDR3 is 11 residues long. CDR3: CASSDGYEQYF. CDR3 DNA: TGTGCCAGCAGCGACGGCTACGAGCAGTACTTC.

This chain joins TRBV25-1 and TRBJ1-4, with 12 positions matching TRBD1. Germline V gene sequence: CDR1 MGHDK, CDR2 SYGVNS. The CDR3 contains 15 residues. Trimming cost V 2 bases and J 7 bases; bases outside gene matches: 2. The CDR3 DNA is TGTGCCAGCAGTGAACCGGGACAGGGGGCTGAAAAACTGTTTTTT. Residues: CASSEPGQGAEKLFF.

V gene TRBV5-4 combines with J gene TRBJ2-1, with 8 bases identical to TRBD1. CDR3 size: 13 residues. Germline CDR1 is SGHNT and CDR2 is YYREEE (reference sequence). J gave up 8 bases and V 4 bases, and 5 bases lay outside the gene matches. CDR3 amino acids: CASSRQGSDEQFF. The CDR3 region has the DNA TGTGCCAGCAGCCGACAGGGGTCCGATGAGCAGTTCTTC.

The chain uses TRBV9 and TRBJ2-3; no clear D. CDR1 SGDLS and CDR2 YYNGEE come from the germline V gene. Trimming took 4 bases from V and 6 from J, leaving 15 bases between them. This CDR3 has 14 residues. CDR3 nucleotides: TGTGCCAGCAGCTCACGGACCGGAAGGGATACGCAGTATTTT. Residues: CASSSRTGRDTQYF.

V usage is TRBV27 and J usage is TRBJ1-5, with D perhaps matching TRBD1 (5 bases). Germline lookup yields CDR1 MNHEY and CDR2 SMNVEV (reference sequence). V lost 3 bases and J 7 bases, leaving 16 bases between the germline ends. The length of the CDR3 is 15 residues. The CDR3 sequence: CASSFSWGFGQPQHF. CDR3 DNA: TGTGCCAGCAGTTTTAGTTGGGGGTTCGGCCAGCCCCAGCATTTT.

J is TRBJ2-3 and V is TRBV5-6; 7 bases fit TRBD1. The CDR3 loop spans 15 amino acids. Germline V gene data show CDR1 as SGHDT and CDR2 as YYEEEE. After removal of 0 bases from V and 6 bases from J, the junction contained 7 bases not matched to a gene. The DNA of the CDR3 is TGTGCCAGCAGCTTGGGAGACAGGGCCCCCGATACGCAGTATTTT. It yields the protein CASSLGDRAPDTQYF.

This chain uses TRBV5-1 with TRBJ1-1; 9 bases map to TRBD1. Trimming took 1 base from V and 11 from J; bases not matched to a gene: 6. The germline V gene encodes CDR1 SGHRS and CDR2 YFSETQ. This CDR3 is 13 amino acids long. As DNA, the CDR3 is TGCGCCAGCAGCTTGTTCAACGGACAGGGGGCTTTCTTT. This translates into CASSLFNGQGAFF.